This T cell receptor (beta chain) was sequenced during a study of control samples from healthy donors and cancer patients. The method was immunoSEQ multiplex PCR; TCRdb's version includes in-frame clones alone and lacks a portion of them. The profile shows under 130,000 clones, around 89% of them singletons. J gave up 4 bases and V 5 bases, and 10 bases lay outside the gene matches. This CDR3 is built from 15 residues. Germline loops: CDR1 LGHNA, CDR2 YNFKEQ. The TCR sequence derives from a man in his 60s with lung cancer. This chain joins TRBV4-2 and TRBJ1-1, with 7 bases lining up with TRBD1. Sequenced material: PBMCs. CDR3 nucleotides: TGTGCCAGCAGCTCCAGACAGGGCCGAGGCACTGAAGCTTTCTTT. Protein: CASSSRQGRGTEAFF.